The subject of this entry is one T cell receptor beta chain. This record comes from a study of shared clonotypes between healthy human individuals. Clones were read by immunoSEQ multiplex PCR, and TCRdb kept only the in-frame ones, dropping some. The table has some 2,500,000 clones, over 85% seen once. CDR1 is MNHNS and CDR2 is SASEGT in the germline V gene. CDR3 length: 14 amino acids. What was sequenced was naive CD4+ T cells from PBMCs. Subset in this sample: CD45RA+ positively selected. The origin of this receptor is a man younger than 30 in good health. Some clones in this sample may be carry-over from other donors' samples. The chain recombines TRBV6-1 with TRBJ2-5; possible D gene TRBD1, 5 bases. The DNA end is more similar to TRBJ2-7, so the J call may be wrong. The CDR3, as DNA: TGTGCCAGCAGTGAAAATGCAGGGCACTACGAGCAGTACTTC. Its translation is CASSENAGHYEQYF.